This TCR beta chain was recorded in a study of cytomegalovirus exposure and HLA in healthy donors. Study-level background: Unique TCR beta sequences numbering about 100 million came from about 179 million T cells in an earlier analysis.

V was trimmed by 6 bases and J by 5 bases, leaving 11 bases between them. This CDR3 has 12 residues. Germline CDR1 and CDR2: MNHNS and SASEGT. Study-level results: The classifier reportedly diagnosed cytomegalovirus status with high sensitivity and specificity. A later analysis showed HLA-associated TCR beta chains outstripping equally common others in clonal expansion.

As regards this clone: Its antigen remains unknown.

PCR was performed using 60 Vbeta and 13 Jbeta primers. Measured with immunoSEQ multiplex PCR; TCRdb has only the in-frame clones, and not every one. The table includes roughly 120,000 clones, under 85% detected once. Sequences were obtained from PBMCs. This clonotype originated in a middle-aged woman in good health and CMV-seropositive. This chain joins TRBV6-1 and TRBJ2-7; no definite D call. The CDR3 loop is CASSSRVDEQYF. Written as DNA, the CDR3 is TGTGCCAGCAGCAGCCGGGTTGACGAGCAGTACTTC.